The 26 T cell receptor beta chains below were found in one sample sequenced in a study of T cells in Graves' hyperthyroidism and ophthalmopathy. TCR beta CDR3 regions were amplified from RNA. When the TCR CDR3 underwent first-round RT-PCR, the HTBI primer set was used. TCRdb passed the multiplex PCR reads through MiXCR, listing each CDR3 protein once. This table holds approximately 400,000 distinct CDR3 sequences, roughly 14% found once. What was sequenced was blood. The receptors were sampled from a woman in her thirties with Graves' ophthalmopathy.

This clonotype was counted at least ten times. CDR3 region: CSARGSGQRGYTF. The CDR3 region has the DNA TGCAGTGCTAGGGGGTCAGGGCAGCGTGGCTACACCTTC. The rearrangement uses TRBV20-1 and TRBJ1-2, with D perhaps TRBD1 (5 bases). Deletions cut 3 bases from V and 7 bases from J, with 15 bases between. Germline-derived CDR1 and CDR2 are DFQATT and SNEGSKA (reference sequence). The CDR3 is 13 residues long.

This clonotype was found many times. A much more abundant neighbour one base away suggests this may be a read error. The CDR3 carries no conserved terminal phenylalanine or tryptophan, so it likely arises from a read error. In nucleotides, the CDR3 is TGTGCCTGGATTATACAGGGGGCAGAGACTGAAGCTTTCCTT. This codes for CAWIIQGAETEAFL. This chain uses TRBV30 with TRBJ1-1, with 9 bases identical to TRBD1. The CDR3 has 14 amino acids. Germline V gives CDR1 GTSNPN, CDR2 SVGIG (reference sequence). J gave up 5 bases and V 4 bases, and 8 bases lay outside the gene matches.

This clonotype has just a few counts. This chain links TRBV6-6 with TRBJ1-1; D ambiguous. This CDR3 comprises 14 residues. From germline, CDR1 is MNHNY and CDR2 SVGAGI (reference sequence). Trimming removed 2 bases at V and 6 bases at J, with 13 bases between. The CDR3 DNA sequence: TGTGCCAGCAGTTACCGGGGTTTGTACTCTGAAGCTTTCTTT. Residues: CASSYRGLYSEAFF.

This clonotype was found a few times. One end of the junction fails to match germline, which may point to a read error. The gene calls are TRBV7-7 and TRBJ1-4; possible D gene TRBD1, 5 bases. This CDR3 comprises 14 residues. Germline CDR1 and CDR2: SSHAT and FNYEAQ (reference sequence). In DNA, the CDR3 is TGTGCTAGCAGCACCAGACAGCTAGGTGAAAAACTGTTTTTT. Its translation: CASSTRQLGEKLFF.

This clonotype was counted at least ten times. The chain couples TRBV7-8 to TRBJ1-1; 11 bases map to TRBD1. Trimming cost V 4 bases and J 1 base; bases outside gene matches: 14. The CDR3 is 19 residues long. Germline CDR1 is SGHVS and CDR2 is FQNEAQ. This chain's CDR3 is CASSSRRADRGRRNTEAFF. The DNA of the CDR3 is TGTGCCAGCAGCTCCCGAAGAGCGGACAGGGGGCGCAGGAACACTGAAGCTTTCTTT.

This clonotype came up many times. The V gene is TRBV3-1, the J gene TRBJ2-1; TRBD2 agrees at 7 bases. Germline assignment: CDR1 LGHDT and CDR2 YNNKEL (reference sequence). The CDR3 is made up of 14 amino acids. Trimming cost V 1 base and J 9 bases; bases outside gene matches: 6. In nucleotides, the CDR3 is TGTGCCAGCAGCCAAGCCGTATGGGGGGGTGAGCAGTTCTTC. Its translation: CASSQAVWGGEQFF.

This clonotype occurred a few times. This chain links TRBV29-1 with TRBJ1-1, with TRBD1 as a possible D gene (5 bases). This CDR3 comprises 14 residues. Trimming took 1 base from V and 4 from J, leaving 13 bases between them. Germline CDR1 is SQVTM and CDR2 is ANQGSEA. CDR3 in amino acids: CSVEGGYGSTEAFF. In DNA, the CDR3 is TGCAGCGTTGAAGGGGGGTATGGGAGCACTGAAGCTTTCTTT. Full variable domain (outside the CDR3, taken from reference TRBV29-1 and TRBJ1-1): SAVISQKPSRDICQRGTSLTIQCQVDSQVTMMFWYRQQPGQSLTLIATANQGSEATYESGFVIDKFPISRPNLTFSTLTVSNMSPEDSSIYLCSVEGGYGSTEAFFGQGTRLTVV.

This clonotype was observed many times. The rearrangement uses TRBV6-5 and TRBJ1-5; TRBD1 agrees at 7 bases. The CDR3 loop spans 20 amino acids. Looked up from germline, CDR1 is MNHEY and CDR2 is SVGAGI. V lost 0 bases to trimming and J lost 3 bases; unmatched junction nucleotides: 17. This chain's CDR3 is CASSYSTNNRGFPANQPQHF. CDR3 bases: TGTGCCAGCAGTTACTCGACGAACAACAGGGGTTTTCCAGCCAATCAGCCCCAGCATTTT.

This clonotype was counted ten times or more. CDR3 loop: CSAKPSGPTDTQYF. For the CDR3, the DNA is TGCAGTGCTAAGCCTAGCGGTCCCACAGATACGCAGTATTTT. The chain links TRBV20-1 to TRBJ2-3, with 7 positions matching TRBD2. CDR1 DFQATT and CDR2 SNEGSKA come from the germline V gene (reference sequence). The CDR3 runs 14 residues. The junction had 6 bases not matched to a gene; V was cut back by 4 bases and J by 2 bases.

This clonotype was observed at least ten times. The gene calls are TRBV20-1 and TRBJ1-1, with D unresolved. The CDR3 sequence is 13 residues long. Germline V gives CDR1 DFQATT, CDR2 SNEGSKA (reference sequence). Trimming pared 7 bases from V and 4 bases from J, leaving 16 bases between. Here the CDR3 reads CSGLANAATEAFF. In nucleotides, the CDR3 is TGCAGTGGCCTAGCAAACGCTGCCACTGAAGCTTTCTTT.

This clonotype has ten or more counts. This chain connects TRBV9 to TRBJ1-6; D gene uncertain. The ends were cut back, 3 bases at V and 10 bases at J, with 11 bases in the middle. Germline values: CDR1 SGDLS, CDR2 YYNGEE. The length of the CDR3 is 13 residues. The CDR3 region is CASSGSPGSPLHF. CDR3 DNA: TGTGCCAGCAGCGGCTCACCGGGCTCACCCCTCCACTTT. The variable domain in full, completed from reference TRBV9 and TRBJ1-6, reads DSGVTQTPKHLITATGQRVTLRCSPRSGDLSVYWYQQSLDQGLQFLIQYYNGEERAKGNILERFSAQQFPDLHSELNLSSLELGDSALYFCASSGSPGSPLHFGNGTRLTVT.

The table lists this clonotype with many counts. The J gene is TRBJ1-4, the V gene TRBV3-1; D call uncertain. The germline V gene has CDR1 LGHDT and CDR2 YNNKEL (reference sequence). The CDR3 is made up of 15 amino acids. V lost 5 bases, J lost 3 bases, and 13 bases lay in between. The CDR3 reads CASSALGPPNEKLFF. The CDR3 coding sequence is TGTGCCAGCAGCGCCCTAGGCCCGCCTAATGAAAAACTGTTTTTT.

The chain combines TRBV11-3 with TRBJ1-1; 7 bases are a match to TRBD1. Germline V CDR1 and CDR2: SGHNT, YENEEA. Germline trimming cut 5 bases from V and 0 bases from J; bases unmatched to any gene: 6. The CDR3 consists of 15 residues. CDR3 in DNA: TGTGCCAGCAGCCTCCGGACAGGAATGAACACTGAAGCTTTCTTT. As protein: CASSLRTGMNTEAFF.

This clonotype has a handful of counts. The genes are TRBV9 and TRBJ1-6, with D unresolved. Germline loops: CDR1 SGDLS, CDR2 YYNGEE. V was cut by 4 bases and J by 7 bases, with 15 bases left in between. This CDR3 comprises 15 residues. The chain's CDR3 is CASSPRASTNSPLHF. The CDR3 DNA follows: TGTGCCAGCAGCCCCCGTGCATCAACAAATTCACCCCTCCACTTT.

The table lists this clonotype with a few counts. This chain joins TRBV6-1 and TRBJ1-5; D unresolved. The V end was cut by 4 bases, the J end by 11 bases, with 6 bases between. The CDR3 is 10 amino acids. CDR1 is MNHNS and CDR2 is SASEGT in the germline V gene. CDR3 bases: TGTGCCAGCAGTGGGGTGGCCCAGCATTTT. This encodes CASSGVAQHF.

This clonotype occurred many times. The chain is built from TRBV30 and TRBJ1-2; a possible D gene is TRBD1 (6 bases). This CDR3 is built from 14 residues. CDR1 is GTSNPN and CDR2 is SVGIG in the germline V gene (reference sequence). Trimming left V 4 bases short and J 8 bases short, with 20 bases between. The CDR3, as DNA: TGTGCCTGGATGGGCCGGGGGCGCGCTCAGGGCTACACCTTC. As protein: CAWMGRGRAQGYTF. Full variable domain (remainder filled in from reference TRBV30 and TRBJ1-2): SQTIHQWPATLVQPVGSPLSLECTVEGTSNPNLYWYRQAAGRGLQLLFYSVGIGQISSEVPQNLSASRPQDRQFILSSKKLLLSDSGFYLCAWMGRGRAQGYTFGSGTRLTVV.

This clonotype was detected only a few times. The chain combines TRBV20-1 with TRBJ2-2; 9 nucleotides align to TRBD2. Germline trimming cut 5 bases from V and 0 bases from J; bases unmatched to any gene: 4. The CDR3 extends over 15 amino acids. Germline values: CDR1 DFQATT, CDR2 SNEGSKA (reference sequence). CDR3 bases: TGCAGTGCTCCCGCGGGGGGGACGAACACCGGGGAGCTGTTTTTT. Its protein product is CSAPAGGTNTGELFF.

On this clonotype itself: With a much larger clone just one base away, this may be a read error. The CDR3 here is CASRQTGDTGELSF. In nucleotides, the CDR3 is TGTGCCAGCAGACAGACAGGGGACACCGGGGAGCTGTCTTTT. The chain employs TRBV3-1 and TRBJ2-2; TRBD1 aligns across 8 bases. The CDR3 has 14 amino acids. Germline lookup yields CDR1 LGHDT and CDR2 YNNKEL (reference sequence).

In its sample, this clonotype was seen many times. V and J are TRBV18 and TRBJ1-1, with unresolved D. With 8 bases removed from V and 3 bases from J, the gap between germline ends came to 13 bases. This CDR3 is built from 13 residues. Germline V gene lookup returns CDR1 KGHSH and CDR2 LQKENI. CDR3 amino acids: CASGSQSDTEAFF. CDR3 DNA sequence: TGTGCCAGCGGATCACAGAGCGACACTGAAGCTTTCTTT.

This clonotype was counted at least ten times. The chain carries TRBV5-5 and TRBJ2-3; the D call may be TRBD1 or TRBD2 (5 bases each). The length of the CDR3 is 15 residues. The germline CDR1 and CDR2 sequences are SGHKS and YYEKEE (reference sequence). The ends were cut back, 0 bases at V and 1 base at J, with 9 bases in the middle. CDR3 amino acids: CASSLALGRTDTQYF. CDR3 in DNA: TGTGCCAGCAGCTTGGCGTTGGGACGCACAGATACGCAGTATTTT.

This clonotype showed up just a few times. The chain joins TRBV15 to TRBJ1-4; D remains ambiguous. Germline V gene sequence: CDR1 LNHNV, CDR2 YYDKDF (reference sequence). CDR3 length equals 15 residues. Deletions cut 5 bases from V and 8 bases from J, with 18 bases between. CDR3 in DNA: TGTGCCACCAGCTTCAGACCGACCAGAACCGAAAAACTGTTTTTT. Protein sequence: CATSFRPTRTEKLFF.

This clonotype was picked up many times. The chain carries TRBV30 and TRBJ1-1, with a tentative D call TRBD1 (5 bases). The germline V gene encodes CDR1 GTSNPN and CDR2 SVGIG (reference sequence). Trimming cost V 4 bases and J 3 bases, with 12 bases left between them. The CDR3 contains 13 residues. The CDR3 DNA follows: TGTGCCTGGAACAGACAGTCCTACACTGAAGCTTTCTTT. Residues: CAWNRQSYTEAFF. Full variable domain (outside the CDR3, taken from reference TRBV30 and TRBJ1-1): SQTIHQWPATLVQPVGSPLSLECTVEGTSNPNLYWYRQAAGRGLQLLFYSVGIGQISSEVPQNLSASRPQDRQFILSSKKLLLSDSGFYLCAWNRQSYTEAFFGQGTRLTVV.

V usage is TRBV6-1 and J usage is TRBJ2-1, with D unclear. The CDR3 consists of 14 residues. Germline assignment: CDR1 MNHNS and CDR2 SASEGT. The V and J ends lost 1 base and 4 bases respectively, with 8 bases between them. As DNA, the CDR3 is TGTGCCAGCAGTGAAGATCATATTTACAATGAGCAGTTCTTC. Protein: CASSEDHIYNEQFF.

The chain is built from TRBV7-2 and TRBJ2-7; 7 bases align to TRBD1. The CDR3 runs to 13 residues. The V and J ends lost 7 bases and 6 bases, in that order; junction bases with no gene match: 9. Germline V gives CDR1 SGHTA, CDR2 FQGNSA. Here the CDR3 reads CASTRDSTSEQYF. The DNA of the CDR3 is TGTGCCAGCACTAGGGACAGCACCTCCGAGCAGTACTTC.

This clonotype has a count of ten or more. This chain links TRBV28 with TRBJ2-5; possible D gene TRBD2, 5 bases. The CDR3 is 15 residues long. The V gene lost 4 bases and the J gene lost 1 base, with 13 bases spanning the gap. The germline V gene has CDR1 MDHEN and CDR2 SYDVKM. The CDR3 reads CASSWTLAGQETQYF. The CDR3 nucleotides are TGTGCCAGCAGTTGGACTCTAGCAGGCCAAGAGACCCAGTACTTC.

This clonotype was counted at least ten times. V gene TRBV7-2 combines with J gene TRBJ1-5; D unresolved. CDR1 and CDR2 (germline): SGHTA, FQGNSA. The CDR3 covers 15 residues. With 2 bases removed from V and 0 bases from J, the gap between germline ends came to 8 bases. The chain's CDR3 is CASSLNSLSNQPQHF. The CDR3 DNA sequence: TGTGCCAGCAGCTTAAATAGCCTTAGCAATCAGCCCCAGCATTTT. Full variable domain (missing parts from reference TRBV7-2 and TRBJ1-5): GAGVSQSPSNKVTEKGKDVELRCDPISGHTALYWYRQSLGQGLEFLIYFQGNSAPDKSGLPSDRFSAERTGGSVSTLTIQRTQQEDSAVYLCASSLNSLSNQPQHFGDGTRLSIL.